This T cell receptor (beta chain) comes out of a study of blood T cell repertoires in COVID-19. Study in general: COVID-19 samples collected from the United States, Italy and Spain covered acute and convalescent phases.

The germline V gene has CDR1 MNHNS and CDR2 SASEGT. The CDR3 runs to 15 residues. The V and J ends lost 2 bases and 4 bases, in that order; junction bases with no gene match: 6. This clone was picked up a small number of times. Per the authors' pipeline: From reference gene primer amplification, estimates of nucleated cell counts were derived. Clones were sequenced by immunoSEQ multiplex PCR, and TCRdb holds only the in-frame ones, with some missing. V and J calls plus clone size are reproduced from that table; the DNA served to infer D and trimming. The table includes around 200,000 clones, 85% to 90% detected once.

Sequences were obtained from peripheral blood. The V call is TRBV6-1, the J call TRBJ1-2, with 8 bases matching TRBD1. This clonotype was obtained from a man aged 45-65 years with acute or convalescent COVID-19. The CDR3 here is CASSETTGDTYGYTF. The DNA of the CDR3 is TGTGCCAGCAGTGAAACGACAGGGGACACCTATGGCTACACCTTC.